The 17 T cell receptor beta chains below all came from one sample that was sequenced in a study of prognosis after radiotherapy for stage I lung cancer. Amplicons of TCR beta CDR3 were generated from genomic DNA by two-round multiplex PCR. Each TRBV and TRBJ gene had its own primer in the first PCR round. TCRdb fed the multiplex PCR reads into MiXCR, producing one record per CDR3 protein. Among 20,000 or so distinct CDR3 sequences listed, approximately 39% were seen once. The sequenced sample was PBMCs, obtained before or after stereotactic body radiation therapy (not recorded which). These receptors came from a donor aged 50 or older with non-small cell lung cancer.

This clonotype has a handful of counts. A much bigger clone sits one base away, suggesting this may be a read error. The chain recombines TRBV12-3 or TRBV12-4 with TRBJ2-7, with 7 bases that match TRBD2. V was pared by 6 bases and J by 12 bases, with 14 bases of the junction left unmatched. The CDR3 is made up of 13 amino acids. In DNA form, the CDR3 reads TGTGCCAGCAGGTCTAGCGGTTCCCAAATAGGGTACTTC. Translated, it gives CASRSSGSQIGYF.

This clonotype occurred many times. The V call is TRBV19, the J call TRBJ2-7, with no clear D. V gave up 3 bases and J gave up 5 bases, with 11 bases separating them. CDR1 and CDR2 (germline): LNHDA, SQIVND (reference sequence). The CDR3 spans 13 residues. CDR3 sequence (DNA): TGTGCCAGTAGTATCTCCAGGTGGGACGAGCAGTACTTC. Residues: CASSISRWDEQYF.

Judged by abundance, this clonotype is medium-sized (0.01 to 0.1%). The gene calls are TRBV12-3 or TRBV12-4 and TRBJ2-7; the match to TRBD2 covers 7 bases. J lost 5 bases, V lost 5 bases, and 9 bases had no gene match. The CDR3 has 14 residues. In DNA form, the CDR3 reads TGTGCCAGCAGTCCAACTAGCGCTATCGACGAGCAGTACTTC. The encoded protein is CASSPTSAIDEQYF.

This clonotype occurred many times. The chain couples TRBV7-2 to TRBJ2-5, with D possibly being TRBD2 (5 bases). CDR3 length equals 15 residues. V dropped 2 bases and J dropped 4 bases, with 14 bases sitting between them. CDR1 SGHTA and CDR2 FQGNSA come from the germline V gene. Here the CDR3 DNA reads TGTGCCAGCAGCTTAACGGTCGCTAGCCCAGAGACCCAGTACTTC. Residues: CASSLTVASPETQYF.

Regarding this clonotype: An end of the junction differs from the germline gene, which may be a read error. V usage is TRBV24-1 and J usage is TRBJ2-2, with D possibly TRBD2 on 5 matching bases. The CDR3 has 15 residues. CDR1 KGHDR and CDR2 SFDVKD come from the germline V gene. In nucleotides, the CDR3 is TGTGCCACCAGTGATGCCACTCGGGGAACCGGGGAGCTGTTCTTT. Its translation: CATSDATRGTGELFF.

The J gene is TRBJ2-3, the V gene TRBV6-2 or TRBV6-3; TRBD2 matches 7 bases. There are 14 residues in the CDR3. CDR1 and CDR2 from the germline V gene are MNHEY and SVGEGT. Germline trimming cut 5 bases from V and 7 bases from J; bases unmatched to any gene: 9. The CDR3 coding sequence is TGTGCCAGCAGTGGCGGGAGAACGTCATATACGCAGTATTTT. Translating it yields CASSGGRTSYTQYF.

This clonotype came up many times. V and J are TRBV5-1 and TRBJ2-6, with D possibly TRBD2 on 6 matching bases. This CDR3 has 17 amino acids. V lost 4 bases and J lost 0, with 14 bases in between. Germline CDR1 SGHRS, CDR2 YFSETQ. As DNA, the CDR3 is TGCGCCAGCAGCCCACGGGAGTCGAGCTCTGGGGCCAACGTCCTGACTTTC. Encoded protein: CASSPRESSSGANVLTF.

This clonotype was recorded at least ten times. The J gene is TRBJ1-4, the V gene TRBV5-8, with D possibly matching TRBD1 (5 bases). The length of the CDR3 is 14 residues. Germline loops: CDR1 SGHTS, CDR2 YDEGEE. The V end was cut by 5 bases, the J end by 7 bases, with 15 bases between. CDR3 sequence (DNA): TGTGCCAGCAGTCGGGACGGAGGCTCTGAAAAACTGTTTTTT. As protein: CASSRDGGSEKLFF.

This clonotype was picked up many times. The chain links TRBV6-2 or TRBV6-3 to TRBJ2-5, with D hard to call. Per germline, CDR1 MNHEY and CDR2 SVGEGT. The CDR3 contains 11 residues. V gave up 6 bases and J gave up 1 base, with 3 bases separating them. This CDR3 reads CASRTQETQYF. CDR3 DNA: TGTGCCAGCAGGACCCAAGAGACCCAGTACTTC.

A remark on this clonotype: This likely traces to a read error, being one base from a far larger clone. The rearrangement links TRBV6-5 to TRBJ2-1; 7 bases are a match to TRBD2. Germline assignment: CDR1 MNHEY and CDR2 SVGAGI. Germline trimming cut 4 bases from V and 3 bases from J; bases unmatched to any gene: 6. The CDR3 extends over 15 amino acids. The CDR3 sequence: CASSSLAADYNEQFF. CDR3 bases: TGTGCCAGCAGTTCCCTAGCGGCAGACTACAATGAGCAGTTCTTC.

Concerning this clonotype: A junction boundary mismatches the germline segment, possibly from a read error. The chain employs TRBV13 and TRBJ2-7; D ambiguous. Per germline, CDR1 PRHDT and CDR2 FYEKMQ (reference sequence). There are 15 residues in the CDR3. The CDR3 region is CSSSLGDGLIHEQYF. In DNA form, the CDR3 reads TGTTCCAGCAGCTTAGGAGACGGGCTCATACACGAGCAGTACTTC.

This clonotype was seen many times. The V call is TRBV29-1, the J call TRBJ2-1; 8 positions agree with TRBD2. This CDR3 is built from 13 residues. V gave up 1 base and J gave up 14 bases; unmatched junction bases: 10. Looked up from germline, CDR1 is SQVTM and CDR2 is ANQGSEA. The CDR3: CSVEGSIPGGEFF. In DNA, the CDR3 is TGCAGCGTTGAAGGATCGATACCGGGAGGGGAGTTCTTC.

This clonotype was seen many times. The chain is built from TRBV15 and TRBJ2-1; 10 nucleotides line up with TRBD2. This CDR3 has 16 amino acids. Germline V gene lookup returns CDR1 LNHNV and CDR2 YYDKDF (reference sequence). The ends lost 5 bases at V and 5 bases at J; junction bases unmatched: 9. This CDR3 reads CATSPRTSGLNNEQFF. DNA for the CDR3: TGTGCCACCAGCCCCCGGACTAGCGGACTAAACAATGAGCAGTTCTTC.

This clonotype was recorded many times. DNA of the CDR3: TGTGCCAGCAGCGTAGCTGGCGGGAGCGGGTACAATGAGCAGTTCTTC. Translated, it gives CASSVAGGSGYNEQFF. The chain uses TRBV9 and TRBJ2-1, with 7 nucleotides matching TRBD2. V lost 0 bases, J lost 4 bases, and 7 bases stayed unmatched. This CDR3 is 16 amino acids long. CDR1 and CDR2 (germline): SGDLS, YYNGEE. The whole variable domain, remainder taken from reference TRBV9 and TRBJ2-1, is DSGVTQTPKHLITATGQRVTLRCSPRSGDLSVYWYQQSLDQGLQFLIQYYNGEERAKGNILERFSAQQFPDLHSELNLSSLELGDSALYFCASSVAGGSGYNEQFFGPGTRLTVL.

The table lists this clonotype with many counts. The V and J genes are TRBV3-1 and TRBJ2-7; tentative D call: TRBD2 (6 bases). The V end lost 5 bases, the J end lost 12 bases, and 14 bases lay between the germline ends. The CDR3 has 11 amino acids. Germline V gene lookup returns CDR1 LGHDT and CDR2 YNNKEL (reference sequence). As DNA, the CDR3 is TGTGCCAGCAGCAAATCGGGACTTCTGTACTTC. It encodes CASSKSGLLYF.

This clonotype was observed at least ten times. The chain carries TRBV29-1 and TRBJ2-1; possible D gene TRBD1, 5 bases. The CDR3 has 13 residues. V was trimmed by 6 bases and J by 4 bases, leaving 13 bases between them. Looked up from germline, CDR1 is SQVTM and CDR2 is ANQGSEA. The CDR3: CSVSSDTYNEQFF. The CDR3 coding sequence is TGCAGCGTCTCATCGGACACTTACAATGAGCAGTTCTTC.

This clonotype was seen many times. V usage is TRBV4-3 and J usage is TRBJ2-5, with 8 bases aligning to TRBD1. Germline assignment: CDR1 LGHNA and CDR2 YSLEER. The CDR3 consists of 15 residues. Trimming at V came to 0 bases and at J to 5 bases, leaving 5 bases not matched to a gene. CDR3 region: CASSQDQGARETQYF. The CDR3 DNA is TGCGCCAGCAGCCAAGATCAGGGGGCGCGGGAGACCCAGTACTTC.